This entry lists 8 T cell receptor beta chains sequenced from one sample in a study of shared clonotypes between healthy human individuals. Selected positively for CCR7 and CD45RO-negative, naive CD8 cells excluded terminally differentiated effector memory CD45RA+ cells. Assay: immunoSEQ multiplex PCR; the TCRdb copy retains only in-frame clones and omits some. The profile shows around 2,000,000 clones, 90% to 95% of them singletons. Sequencing input: naive CD8+ T cells from PBMCs. Receptors originate from a man younger than 35 in good health. Some clones in this sample may be carry-over from other donors' samples.

This sequence joins TRBV12-5 and TRBJ2-7; D possibly matches TRBD1 or TRBD2 (5 bases each). The germline CDR1 and CDR2 sequences are LGHNT and FRNRAP. CDR3 length equals 15 residues. V gave up 5 bases and J gave up 7 bases, with 21 bases separating them. The CDR3 is CASGGAGTQTGEQYF. For the CDR3, the DNA is TGTGCTAGTGGTGGGGCCGGGACCCAAACGGGGGAGCAGTACTTC.

The J gene is TRBJ1-1, the V gene TRBV14; D unresolved. The V gene's germline CDR1 is SGHDN and CDR2 FVKESK. This CDR3 is built from 12 residues. V was pared by 1 base and J by 7 bases, with 7 bases between. The CDR3 DNA sequence: TGTGCCAGCAGCCAAGGGACGGGTGAAGCTTTCTTT. This codes for CASSQGTGEAFF.

The chain has TRBV6-1 and TRBJ1-5; D call uncertain. The CDR3 consists of 15 residues. The V gene lost 2 bases and the J gene lost 5 bases, with 13 bases spanning the gap. Germline V gene sequence: CDR1 MNHNS, CDR2 SASEGT. The CDR3 reads CASSEYGGSYQPQHF. In DNA, the CDR3 is TGTGCCAGCAGTGAATATGGAGGGAGCTATCAGCCCCAGCATTTT.

In the case of this clone: At one end the junction does not follow the germline gene, possibly because of a read error. The sample has other DNA sequences that encode this CDR3 too. The rearrangement joins TRBV9 to TRBJ2-1, with 10 bases lining up with TRBD2. This CDR3 is 14 amino acids long. The germline gives CDR1 SGDLS, CDR2 YYNGEE. CDR3 DNA sequence: TGTGCTAGCAGCGTAGCGGGAGGCCGGGATGAGCAGTTCTTC. Encoded protein: CASSVAGGRDEQFF.

V and J are TRBV9 and TRBJ2-3; 9 bases agree with TRBD1. With V trimmed by 3 bases and J by 3 bases, 8 bases remained unmatched. The CDR3 is 16 amino acids. CDR1 is SGDLS and CDR2 is YYNGEE in the germline V gene. The CDR3 here is CASSAGTGWLTDTQYF. The CDR3 DNA follows: TGTGCCAGCAGCGCCGGGACAGGGTGGTTAACAGATACGCAGTATTTT.

This clone appeared once. V usage is TRBV10-3 and J usage is TRBJ1-2; 8 bases align to TRBD1. V shed 0 bases, J shed 5 bases, and the junction held 2 bases outside the gene matches. This CDR3 comprises 14 residues. Germline V gives CDR1 ENHRY, CDR2 SYGVKD. The CDR3 region has the DNA TGTGCCATCAGTGAGTCCCAGGGGGCTTATGGCTACACCTTC. Translating it yields CAISESQGAYGYTF.

CDR3 sequence reads: CASRSGTGHETQYF. The CDR3 coding sequence is TGTGCCAGCCGAAGTGGGACAGGTCATGAGACCCAGTACTTC. The chain has TRBV28 and TRBJ2-5; 8 nucleotides line up with TRBD1. V was clipped by 8 bases and J by 5 bases; unmatched bases: 10. The CDR3 spans 14 residues. The V gene's germline CDR1 is MDHEN and CDR2 SYDVKM.

This chain joins TRBV7-6 and TRBJ2-3; D is unresolved. V dropped 6 bases and J dropped 0 bases, with 13 bases sitting between them. CDR1 and CDR2 (germline): SGHVS, FNYEAQ. The CDR3 extends over 15 amino acids. The CDR3 reads CASRKLAASTDTQYF. CDR3 DNA: TGTGCCAGCAGAAAGTTGGCGGCTAGCACAGATACGCAGTATTTT.